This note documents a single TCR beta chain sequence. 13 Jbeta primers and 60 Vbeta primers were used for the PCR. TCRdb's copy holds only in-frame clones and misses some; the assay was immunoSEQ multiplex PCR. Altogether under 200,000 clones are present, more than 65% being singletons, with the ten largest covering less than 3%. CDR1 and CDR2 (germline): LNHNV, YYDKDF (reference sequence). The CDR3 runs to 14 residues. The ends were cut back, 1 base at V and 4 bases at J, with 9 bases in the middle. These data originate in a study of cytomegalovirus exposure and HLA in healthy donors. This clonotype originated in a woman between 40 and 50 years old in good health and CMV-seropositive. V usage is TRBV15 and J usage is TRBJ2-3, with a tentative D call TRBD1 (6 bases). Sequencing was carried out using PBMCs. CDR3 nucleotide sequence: TGTGCCACCAGCAGAGTGGGGGCGGCAGATACGCAGTATTTT. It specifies CATSRVGAADTQYF.